The 22 T cell receptor beta chains below all came from one sample that was sequenced in a study of blood T cell repertoires in COVID-19. TCRdb's table, derived via immunoSEQ multiplex PCR, lists solely in-frame clones and lacks some. The sample shows about 74,000 clones, roughly 80% of them seen only once. The source material was peripheral blood. The receptors were gathered from a human donor in a cohort sampled during active COVID-19.

J is TRBJ2-5 and V is TRBV4-3; TRBD1 might be the D (6 bases). This CDR3 is 15 amino acids long. V dropped 4 bases and J dropped 5 bases, with 17 bases sitting between them. Germline V gene lookup returns CDR1 LGHNA and CDR2 YSLEER. The CDR3 here is CASSLDRLPGETQYF. Written as DNA, the CDR3 is TGCGCCAGCAGCCTTGACAGGCTGCCAGGGGAGACCCAGTACTTC.

The chain recombines TRBV4-2 with TRBJ1-2; D is possibly TRBD1 (5 bases). The CDR3 is 14 amino acids. V was pared by 4 bases and J by 4 bases, with 13 bases between. Germline-derived CDR1 and CDR2 are LGHNA and YNFKEQ. Written as DNA, the CDR3 is TGTGCCAGCAGCCGAGGGGAGGCGGCCTATGGCTACACCTTC. Translation gives CASSRGEAAYGYTF.

With regard to this clone: This specimen includes other DNA sequences encoding the same CDR3. The rearrangement links TRBV4-1 to TRBJ2-7; 8 bases are shared with TRBD1. Per the germline V gene, CDR1 is MGHRA and CDR2 is YSYEKL. CDR3 size: 14 residues. The V gene end was trimmed by 1 base and the J gene end by 2 bases; junction bases not matched to a gene: 1. The CDR3 DNA follows: TGCGCCAGCAGCCAAGGGACAGGGACCTACGAGCAGTACTTC. It encodes CASSQGTGTYEQYF.

The rearrangement links TRBV7-9 to TRBJ2-1; 13 positions match TRBD2. The length of the CDR3 is 15 residues. Trimming at V came to 5 bases and at J to 7 bases, leaving 5 bases not matched to a gene. The V gene's germline CDR1 is SEHNR and CDR2 FQNEAQ (reference sequence). The chain's CDR3 is CASSTRTSGSNEQFF. The CDR3 region has the DNA TGTGCCAGCAGCACCCGGACTAGCGGGAGTAATGAGCAGTTCTTC. Combining the CDR3 with reference TRBV7-9 and TRBJ2-1 gives the whole variable domain DTGVSQNPRHKITKRGQNVTFRCDPISEHNRLYWYRQTLGQGPEFLTYFQNEAQLEKSRLLSDRFSAERPKGSFSTLEIQRTEQGDSAMYLCASSTRTSGSNEQFFGPGTRLTVL.

The sample holds one count of this clone. V gene TRBV6-5 combines with J gene TRBJ2-7; a possible D gene is TRBD1 (5 bases). This CDR3 comprises 13 residues. V gave up 7 bases and J gave up 2 bases, with 12 bases separating them. Germline values: CDR1 MNHEY, CDR2 SVGAGI. The CDR3 nucleotides are TGTGCCAGCAAAGAGGCAGGGACCTACGAGCAGTACTTC. Amino acids: CASKEAGTYEQYF.

This clone was counted between two and nine times. This rearrangement joins TRBV21-1 to TRBJ2-7; TRBD1, the table's D call, was not compared with the DNA. TRBV21-1 is classified as a pseudogene. The CDR3 has 15 amino acids. The CDR3 DNA sequence: TGTGCCAGCAGCACTGGACAGGGAGGTGGGTACGAGCAGTACTTC. This encodes CASSTGQGGGYEQYF.

This chain's CDR3 is CASSGQARETQYF. The CDR3 nucleotides are TGCGCCAGTTCAGGACAGGCGCGAGAGACCCAGTACTTC. V and J are TRBV5-1 and TRBJ2-5; 7 bases align to TRBD1. V lost 8 bases, J lost 4 bases, and 8 bases stayed unmatched. The CDR3 is made up of 13 amino acids. Per germline, CDR1 SGHRS and CDR2 YFSETQ.

The V call is TRBV18, the J call TRBJ2-7; 9 positions agree with TRBD1. CDR1 is KGHSH, CDR2 LQKENI, per germline. The CDR3 is 14 residues long. The ends lost 4 bases at V and 4 bases at J; junction bases unmatched: 5. The CDR3 DNA sequence: TGTGCCAGCTCACAGGACAGGGGCAAGTACGAGCAGTACTTC. It translates to CASSQDRGKYEQYF.

This CDR3 reads CASSQDRPGLAGGLAKNIQYF. DNA of the CDR3: TGTGCCAGCAGCCAAGATAGGCCTGGACTAGCGGGGGGGCTTGCCAAAAACATTCAGTACTTC. This chain uses TRBV3-1 (or the pseudogene TRBV3-2) with TRBJ2-4, with TRBD2 matching over 15 bases. Germline trimming cut 0 bases from V and 1 base from J; bases unmatched to any gene: 10. CDR3 size: 21 residues. The V gene's germline CDR1 is LGHDT and CDR2 YNNKEL (reference sequence).

The rearrangement uses TRBV7-2 and TRBJ2-4, with a weak D call TRBD2 (6 bases). CDR3 length: 16 residues. Trimming took 4 bases from V and 3 from J, leaving 16 bases between them. Germline V gives CDR1 SGHTA, CDR2 FQGNSA. The CDR3 region is CASSSGGSMGKNIQYF. The CDR3, as DNA: TGTGCCAGCAGCTCCGGGGGAAGTATGGGCAAAAACATTCAGTACTTC.

V usage is TRBV7-2 and J usage is TRBJ2-5; D gene uncertain. Germline values: CDR1 SGHTA, CDR2 FQGNSA. This CDR3 is 13 amino acids long. V lost 1 base, J lost 5 bases, and 8 bases lay in between. CDR3: CASSLVALETQYF. In nucleotides, the CDR3 is TGTGCCAGCAGCTTAGTAGCCCTCGAGACCCAGTACTTC.

The rearrangement uses TRBV2 and TRBJ2-7; D is possibly TRBD1 (6 bases). CDR3 length equals 14 residues. Germline values: CDR1 SNHLY, CDR2 FYNNEI. Trimming left V 5 bases short and J 2 bases short, with 13 bases between. Written as DNA, the CDR3 is TGTGCCAGCAGTAAAGACAGGCTAACCTACGAGCAGTACTTC. Protein: CASSKDRLTYEQYF.

The V gene is TRBV30, the J gene TRBJ1-5; D is uncertain. Germline values: CDR1 GTSNPN, CDR2 SVGIG (reference sequence). The CDR3 sequence is 13 residues long. Deletions cut 1 base from V and 3 bases from J, with 7 bases between. The CDR3 DNA reads as TGTGCCTGGAGTGCCGGGGACAATCAGCCCCAGCATTTT. This codes for CAWSAGDNQPQHF.

The chain employs TRBV6-5 and TRBJ2-7; 9 nucleotides align to TRBD1. Looked up from germline, CDR1 is MNHEY and CDR2 is SVGAGI. V dropped 0 bases and J dropped 3; count of bases not matched to a gene: 6. The CDR3 extends over 16 amino acids. CDR3 loop: CASSYSLPTGGYEQYF. CDR3 DNA: TGTGCCAGCAGTTACTCCTTACCGACAGGGGGCTACGAGCAGTACTTC.

The table lists this clone with a count of one. The rearrangement uses TRBV20-1 and TRBJ2-4; D is possibly TRBD1 (8 bases). V was clipped by 3 bases and J by 7 bases, with 28 bases between them. The germline V gene encodes CDR1 DFQATT and CDR2 SNEGSKA (reference sequence). The CDR3 sequence is 18 residues long. The CDR3 sequence is CSASRQGASGKQLNIQYF. Here the CDR3 DNA reads TGCAGTGCTAGTAGGCAGGGGGCAAGCGGGAAACAGCTGAACATTCAGTACTTC.

The chain recombines TRBV27 with TRBJ2-7, with 7 bases aligning to TRBD1. The J segment lost 6 bases and the V segment lost 3 bases, leaving 5 bases of the junction unmatched. Germline-derived CDR1 and CDR2 are MNHEY and SMNVEV (reference sequence). The CDR3 spans 13 residues. CDR3: CASSLQTGFEQYF. Here the CDR3 DNA reads TGTGCCAGCAGTTTGCAGACAGGGTTCGAGCAGTACTTC.

In the case of this clone: One junction end does not reproduce the germline sequence, and a read error may be involved. The gene calls are TRBV7-7 and TRBJ2-5; tentatively, D is TRBD1 (6 bases). The V gene's germline CDR1 is SSHAT and CDR2 FNYEAQ (reference sequence). This CDR3 region has 15 residues. The CDR3 region is CASSPTGLGQETQYF. In DNA, the CDR3 is TGTGCTAGCAGTCCCACAGGGCTGGGCCAAGAGACCCAGTACTTC.

The rearrangement links TRBV19 to TRBJ1-1; D unclear. The CDR3 extends over 15 amino acids. Trimming stripped 5 bases from V and 1 base from J, with 14 bases between. Germline CDR1 reads LNHDA; CDR2 reads SQIVND (reference sequence). Here the CDR3 DNA reads TGTGCCAGTAGTTATACCGGAGCAGAGAACACTGAAGCTTTCTTT. It codes for CASSYTGAENTEAFF.

The CDR3 here is CASSLSGEAYEQYV. CDR3 DNA: TGTGCCAGCAGCTTATCTGGGGAGGCCTACGAGCAGTACGTC. The chain couples TRBV7-9 to TRBJ2-7, with D tentatively TRBD2 (6 bases). V was cut by 2 bases and J by 2 bases, with 10 bases left in between. This CDR3 comprises 14 residues. Looked up from germline, CDR1 is SEHNR and CDR2 is FQNEAQ (reference sequence).

The chain recombines TRBV4-1 with TRBJ2-7; 14 nucleotides align to TRBD2. With V trimmed by 2 bases and J by 4 bases, 7 bases remained unmatched. From germline, CDR1 is MGHRA and CDR2 YSYEKL. There are 17 residues in the CDR3. Here the CDR3 reads CASSQRYGTSGGYEQYF. The CDR3 bases are TGCGCCAGCAGCCAAAGGTACGGGACTAGCGGGGGATACGAGCAGTACTTC.

CDR3 sequence reads: CASSPGAASSNSPLHF. The CDR3 DNA follows: TGTGCCAGCAGCCCCGGAGCAGCAAGCTCAAATTCACCCCTCCACTTT. The V and J genes are TRBV3-1 (or the pseudogene TRBV3-2) and TRBJ1-6; no reliable D call. CDR1 LGHDT and CDR2 YNNKEL come from the germline V gene (reference sequence). Trimming cost V 4 bases and J 7 bases, with 17 bases left between them. The CDR3 extends over 16 amino acids.

This clone was recorded a few times. This chain joins TRBV9 and TRBJ1-1; 8 bases align to TRBD1. The trim removed 4 bases at V and 5 bases at J, leaving 4 bases unmatched. The CDR3 spans 13 residues. Per the germline V gene, CDR1 is SGDLS and CDR2 is YYNGEE. CDR3 loop: CASSPRTGTEAFF. CDR3 sequence (DNA): TGTGCCAGCAGCCCCAGGACAGGGACTGAAGCTTTCTTT. The full variable domain, with the rest looked up from reference TRBV9 and TRBJ1-1, is DSGVTQTPKHLITATGQRVTLRCSPRSGDLSVYWYQQSLDQGLQFLIQYYNGEERAKGNILERFSAQQFPDLHSELNLSSLELGDSALYFCASSPRTGTEAFFGQGTRLTVV.